This is a list of T cell receptor beta chains from one sample in a study of blood T cell repertoires in COVID-19. Clones were read by immunoSEQ multiplex PCR, and TCRdb kept only the in-frame ones, dropping some. Here the sample spans about 320,000 clones, 85% being singletons. Source material: PBMCs or T cells enriched from blood (not recorded which). The receptors derive from a woman aged 25 to 39 who had been exposed to COVID-19. The CDR3 runs from the conserved cysteine through the conserved F or W. A D gene is named only where the DNA matches it firmly. The size field is filled for only some rows; it gives once, few, many or a size class.

>NA|TRBV28|TRBD1|TRBJ1-4
CASRHDRGRLRANEKLFF
TGTGCCAGCAGGCATGACAGGGGGCGCCTAAGGGCTAATGAAAAACTGTTTTTT
>NA|TRBV18|TRBD1|TRBJ2-3
CASSPGQGVFADTQYF
TGTGCCAGCTCACCGGGACAGGGAGTATTCGCAGATACGCAGTATTTT
>NA|TRBV6-1|NA|TRBJ1-2
CASSELGGADYGYTF
TGTGCCAGCAGTGAATTGGGGGGGGCGGACTATGGCTACACCTTC
>NA|TRBV5-1|TRBD1|TRBJ1-1
CASSPGQGASTEAFF
TGCGCCAGCAGCCCCGGACAGGGCGCGTCGACTGAAGCTTTCTTT
>few|TRBV19|TRBD1|TRBJ1-5
CASSLATGGKNQPQHF
TGTGCCAGTAGTCTTGCGACAGGGGGTAAGAATCAGCCCCAGCATTTT
>NA|TRBV7-6|TRBD1|TRBJ1-4
CASSVGQGNEKLFF
TGTGCCAGCAGCGTGGGACAGGGTAATGAAAAACTGTTTTTT
>NA|TRBV28|TRBD2|TRBJ2-5
CASSPGLAGKRGETQYF
TGTGCCAGCAGCCCGGGACTAGCGGGGAAGAGAGGTGAGACCCAGTACTTC
>once|TRBV5-4|TRBD2|TRBJ2-3
CASSQGPGTSGKGTQYF
TGTGCCAGCAGCCAAGGCCCCGGGACTAGCGGGAAGGGTACGCAGTATTTT
>NA|TRBV9|TRBD1|TRBJ2-3
CASSVEGDRTDTQYF
TGTGCCAGCAGCGTAGAAGGGGACAGAACAGATACGCAGTATTTT
>once|TRBV5-1|NA|TRBJ1-2
CASSFGGSGDGYGYTF
TGCGCCAGCAGCTTCGGAGGTAGCGGCGATGGCTATGGCTACACCTTC
>few|TRBV6-1|TRBD1|TRBJ1-2
CASSENSGGSRYGYTF
TGTGCCAGCAGTGAGAACTCAGGGGGCTCTCGCTATGGCTACACCTTC
>NA|TRBV19|NA|TRBJ1-2
CASSNSNYGYTF
TGTGCCAGTAGTAACTCGAACTATGGCTACACCTTC
>once|TRBV28|NA|TRBJ1-4
CASSLSQAYEKLFF
TGTGCCAGCAGTTTATCCCAGGCTTATGAAAAACTGTTTTTT
>few|TRBV4-1|NA|TRBJ1-4
CASSQDWPITNEKLFF
TGCGCCAGCAGCCAAGATTGGCCGATAACTAATGAAAAACTGTTTTTT
>NA|TRBV19|NA|TRBJ2-5
CASRPGSPGETQYF
TGTGCCAGTAGACCTGGGAGCCCTGGGGAGACCCAGTACTTC
>NA|TRBV18|NA|TRBJ2-4
CASSPAGTAKNIQYF
TGTGCCAGCTCACCGGCGGGGACAGCCAAAAACATTCAGTACTTC
>NA|TRBV3-1/TRBV3-2|NA|TRBJ1-1
CASSPLSPANTEAFF
TGTGCCAGCAGCCCGTTGAGTCCCGCGAACACTGAAGCTTTCTTT
>NA|TRBV5-1|NA|TRBJ1-5
CASSYAGDSNQPQHF
TGCGCCAGCAGCTACGCAGGGGATAGCAATCAGCCCCAGCATTTT
>NA|TRBV6-5|TRBD1|TRBJ2-7
CASSYGLGQGLWEQYF
TGTGCCAGCAGTTATGGCTTGGGACAGGGATTGTGGGAGCAGTACTTC
>NA|TRBV3-1/TRBV3-2|TRBD2|TRBJ2-5
CASSQTSGRPWETQYF
TGTGCCAGCAGCCAAACTAGCGGGAGGCCGTGGGAGACCCAGTACTTC
>NA|TRBV6-5|NA|TRBJ1-5
CASNQSNQPQHF
TGTGCCAGCAACCAGAGCAATCAGCCCCAGCATTTT
>NA|TRBV9|TRBD2|TRBJ2-1
CASSETSGGLTEQFF
TGTGCCAGCAGCGAGACTAGCGGGGGATTGACTGAGCAGTTCTTC
>NA|TRBV28|TRBD1|TRBJ2-3
CASSVTTGGDTQYF
TGTGCCAGCAGTGTCACTACAGGGGGGGATACGCAGTATTTT
>NA|TRBV3-1/TRBV3-2|NA|TRBJ1-1
CASSHRGVAFF
TGTGCCAGCAGCCACCGGGGTGTGGCTTTCTTT
>NA|TRBV28|NA|TRBJ2-5
CASSLEWRETQYF
TGTGCCAGCAGTCTAGAATGGCGAGAGACCCAGTACTTC
>NA|TRBV7-9|TRBD1|TRBJ2-7
CASSFFGTDLSYEQYF
TGTGCCAGCAGCTTCTTCGGGACAGACCTTTCCTACGAGCAGTACTTC
>NA|TRBV5-1|NA|TRBJ1-6
CASSLEGGSPLHF
TGCGCCAGCAGCTTGGAAGGAGGGTCACCCCTCCACTTT
>once|TRBV2|NA|TRBJ1-5
CASKGGYGNQPQHF
TGTGCCAGCAAAGGAGGGTACGGCAATCAGCCCCAGCATTTT
>NA|TRBV6-6|NA|TRBJ2-3
CASSYGDSRVNTQYF
TGTGCCAGCAGTTACGGAGATTCAAGAGTAAATACGCAGTATTTT
>NA|TRBV6-8|TRBD1|TRBJ1-1
CASSETQLTGGNSATEAFF
TGTGCCAGCAGCGAAACACAGTTGACAGGGGGAAATTCAGCCACTGAAGCTTTCTTT
>NA|TRBV7-9|NA|TRBJ1-2
CASSLGLNYGYTF
TGTGCCAGCAGCTTAGGCCTAAACTATGGCTACACCTTC
>few|TRBV28|NA|TRBJ1-5
CASSSLSLNQPQHF
TGTGCCAGCAGTTCTTTGTCACTCAATCAGCCCCAGCATTTT
>NA|TRBV6-5|TRBD1|TRBJ2-7
CASRTGGYEQYF
TGTGCCAGCAGAACAGGGGGGTACGAGCAGTACTTC
>NA|TRBV9|NA|TRBJ2-1
CASSDSLVPGRGRANEQFF
TGTGCCAGCAGCGATTCACTAGTCCCAGGGCGGGGAAGGGCCAATGAGCAGTTCTTC
>once|TRBV7-9|NA|TRBJ1-1
CASSSGQTGLESAFF
TGTGCCAGCAGTTCTGGACAGACCGGCCTTGAGTCAGCTTTCTTT
>NA|TRBV27|NA|TRBJ2-1
CASSLNWGRNEQFF
TGTGCCAGCAGTTTAAATTGGGGGAGGAATGAGCAGTTCTTC
>NA|TRBV6-6|TRBD1|TRBJ1-5
CASSYGTGSNQPQHF
TGTGCCAGCAGTTACGGGACAGGGAGTAATCAGCCCCAGCATTTT
>NA|TRBV7-9|TRBD1|TRBJ1-1
CASRGTGSTEAFF
TGTGCCAGCAGAGGGACAGGGAGCACTGAAGCTTTCTTT